This T cell receptor beta chain is drawn from a study of T cells in Graves' hyperthyroidism and ophthalmopathy. The overall study: Peripheral blood samples were taken at initial diagnosis, prior to any treatment.

The ends were cut back, 6 bases at V and 0 bases at J, with 9 bases in the middle. Germline V gene lookup returns CDR1 SNHLY and CDR2 FYNNEI. The CDR3 has 13 residues. This clonotype was counted ten times or more. RNA transcripts gave rise to amplified TCR beta CDR3 regions. Researchers ran a first-round RT-PCR on the TCR CDR3 using the HTBI primer set. TCRdb re-analysed the multiplex PCR reads in MiXCR, keeping a single row per CDR3 protein. Found here are 450,000 to 600,000 distinct CDR3 sequences, 12% to 15% of them singletons; the top ten hold over 11%. The receptor's source is a woman aged 40 to 55 with Graves' hyperthyroidism. Sample: blood. The V and J genes are TRBV2 and TRBJ2-7; D may be TRBD1 or TRBD2 (5 bases each). CDR3: CASRRDGSYEQYF. The CDR3 nucleotides read TGTGCCAGCAGGAGGGACGGCTCCTACGAGCAGTACTTC.